This T cell receptor beta chain emerged from a study of HIV-infected children after antiretroviral therapy interruption. Study-level information: Four children interrupted treatment; four stayed on continuous treatment. Findings and limits, study-wide: Naive CD4+ CDR3 sharing between time points fell after interruption began.

The V gene end was trimmed by 1 base and the J gene end by 7 bases; junction bases not matched to a gene: 7. Germline loops: CDR1 DFQATT, CDR2 SNEGSKA (reference sequence). The CDR3 covers 13 residues. Indicated treatment: PENTA 11 planned treatment interruption arm or continuous ART arm. A 3' RACE protocol on RNA, with unique molecular identifiers, produced the TCR library. From the 3' RACE reads, TCRdb called clonotypes with MiXCR, one entry per CDR3 protein. The table records about 83,000 distinct CDR3 sequences, about 6.9% of them present only once. This clonotype was found a few times. Its antigen remains unknown.

The origin of this receptor is a pool of human donors with HIV. This sample comprised CD45RA+ CD4+ T cells from PBMCs, pooled from several time points, obtained from a donor given antiretroviral therapy, either interrupted or continuous. The sample's subset: naive CD4+ CD45RA+ CD45RO- T cells. V is TRBV20-1 and J is TRBJ2-7, with TRBD1 matching over 7 bases. DNA for the CDR3: TGCAGTGCTAGAGTGCCAGGGGGTAGGGAGCAGTACTTC. Its translation: CSARVPGGREQYF.